This TCR beta chain appears in the sequencing data of a study of shared clonotypes between healthy human individuals. Deep level was the assay's run setting. Data came from immunoSEQ multiplex PCR; TCRdb stores just in-frame clones and leaves some out. Here the sample spans under 1,100,000 clones, around 76% being singletons. The V end lost 1 base, the J end lost 6 bases, and 18 bases lay between the germline ends. Germline V gene sequence: CDR1 LGHNA, CDR2 YSLEER. The CDR3 sequence is 17 residues long. The sequence derives from a man younger than 35 in good health. The sample consisted of memory CD4+ T cells sorted from blood. The subset: CD45RA-negative fraction. The chain couples TRBV4-3 to TRBJ1-4; D not resolved. Here the CDR3 reads CASSQGPLRDGHEKLFF. The CDR3 DNA follows: TGCGCCAGCAGCCAAGGCCCCCTTCGAGACGGTCATGAAAAACTGTTTTTT.